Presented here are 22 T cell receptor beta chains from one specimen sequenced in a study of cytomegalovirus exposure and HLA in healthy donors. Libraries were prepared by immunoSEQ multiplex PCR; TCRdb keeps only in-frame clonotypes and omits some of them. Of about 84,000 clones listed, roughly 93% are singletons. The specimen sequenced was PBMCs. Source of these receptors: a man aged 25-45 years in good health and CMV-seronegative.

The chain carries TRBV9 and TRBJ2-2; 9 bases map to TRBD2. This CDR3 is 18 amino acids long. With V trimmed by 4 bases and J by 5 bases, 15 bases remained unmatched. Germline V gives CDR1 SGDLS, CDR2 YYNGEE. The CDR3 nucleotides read TGTGCCAGCAGCACTTTGAGCCCTATGACTAGCGGTACCGGGGAGCTGTTTTTT. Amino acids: CASSTLSPMTSGTGELFF.

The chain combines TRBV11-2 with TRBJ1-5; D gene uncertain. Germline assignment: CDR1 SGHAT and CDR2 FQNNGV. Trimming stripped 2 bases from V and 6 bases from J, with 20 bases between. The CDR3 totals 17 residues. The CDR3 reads CASSLISPTFSGQPQHF. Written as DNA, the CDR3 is TGTGCCAGCAGCTTAATATCCCCTACTTTTTCCGGTCAGCCCCAGCATTTT.

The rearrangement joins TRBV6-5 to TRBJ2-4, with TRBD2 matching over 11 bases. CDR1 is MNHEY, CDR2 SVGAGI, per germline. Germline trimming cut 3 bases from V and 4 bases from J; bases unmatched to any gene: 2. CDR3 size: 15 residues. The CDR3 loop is CASSYSGGGKNIQYF. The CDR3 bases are TGTGCCAGCAGTTATAGCGGGGGGGGAAAAAACATTCAGTACTTC.

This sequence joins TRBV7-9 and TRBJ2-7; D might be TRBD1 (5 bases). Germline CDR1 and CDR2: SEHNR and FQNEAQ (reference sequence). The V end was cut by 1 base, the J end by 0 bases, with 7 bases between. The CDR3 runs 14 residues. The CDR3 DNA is TGTGCCAGCAGCTTAGGACAGAGCTCCTACGAGCAGTACTTC. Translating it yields CASSLGQSSYEQYF. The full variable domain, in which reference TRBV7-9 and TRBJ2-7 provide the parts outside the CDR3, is DTGVSQNPRHKITKRGQNVTFRCDPISEHNRLYWYRQTLGQGPEFLTYFQNEAQLEKSRLLSDRFSAERPKGSFSTLEIQRTEQGDSAMYLCASSLGQSSYEQYFGPGTRLTVT.

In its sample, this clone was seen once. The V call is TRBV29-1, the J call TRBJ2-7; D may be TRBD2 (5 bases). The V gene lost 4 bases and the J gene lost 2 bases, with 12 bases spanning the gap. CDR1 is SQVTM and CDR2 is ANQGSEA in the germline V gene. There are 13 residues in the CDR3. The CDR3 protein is CSVGRTAPYEQYF. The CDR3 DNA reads TGCAGCGTTGGGAGGACTGCCCCCTACGAGCAGTACTTC.

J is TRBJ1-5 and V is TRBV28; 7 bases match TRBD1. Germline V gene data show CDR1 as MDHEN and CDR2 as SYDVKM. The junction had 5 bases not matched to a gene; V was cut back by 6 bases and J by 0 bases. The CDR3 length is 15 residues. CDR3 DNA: TGTGCCAGCAGACCGACAGGGTCTAGCAATCAGCCCCAGCATTTT. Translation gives CASRPTGSSNQPQHF.

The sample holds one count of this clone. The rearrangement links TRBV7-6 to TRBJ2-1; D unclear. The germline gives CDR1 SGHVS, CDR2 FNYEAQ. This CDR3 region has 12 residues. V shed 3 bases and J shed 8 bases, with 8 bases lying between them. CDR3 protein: CASSFFRDEQFF. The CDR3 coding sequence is TGTGCCAGCAGCTTCTTTCGGGATGAGCAGTTCTTC.

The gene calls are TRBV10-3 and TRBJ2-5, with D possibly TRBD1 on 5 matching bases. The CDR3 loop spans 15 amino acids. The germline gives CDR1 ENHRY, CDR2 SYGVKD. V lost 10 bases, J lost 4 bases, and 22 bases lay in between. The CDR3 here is CATVDGQDIRETQYF. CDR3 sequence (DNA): TGTGCCACCGTTGATGGTCAGGACATAAGAGAGACCCAGTACTTC.

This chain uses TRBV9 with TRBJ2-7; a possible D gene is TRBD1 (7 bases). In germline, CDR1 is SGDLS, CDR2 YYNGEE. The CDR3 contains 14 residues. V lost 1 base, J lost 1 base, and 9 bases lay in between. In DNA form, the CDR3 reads TGTGCCAGCAGCGTATCAGGGGGGTCCTACGAGCAGTACTTC. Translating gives CASSVSGGSYEQYF. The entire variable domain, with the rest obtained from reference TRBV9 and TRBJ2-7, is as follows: DSGVTQTPKHLITATGQRVTLRCSPRSGDLSVYWYQQSLDQGLQFLIQYYNGEERAKGNILERFSAQQFPDLHSELNLSSLELGDSALYFCASSVSGGSYEQYFGPGTRLTVT.

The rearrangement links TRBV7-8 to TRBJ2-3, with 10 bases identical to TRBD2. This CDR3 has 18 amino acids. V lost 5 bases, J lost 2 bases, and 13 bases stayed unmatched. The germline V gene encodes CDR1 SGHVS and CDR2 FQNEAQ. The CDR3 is CASSLDYGLADYTDTQYF. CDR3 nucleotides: TGTGCCAGCAGCCTCGACTACGGACTAGCGGACTACACAGATACGCAGTATTTT.

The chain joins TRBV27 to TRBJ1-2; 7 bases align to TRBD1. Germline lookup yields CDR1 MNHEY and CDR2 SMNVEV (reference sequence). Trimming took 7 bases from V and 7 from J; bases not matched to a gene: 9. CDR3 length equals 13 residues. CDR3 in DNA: TGTGCCAGCACTTCTAATGCAGGGGGTGGCTACACCTTC. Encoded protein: CASTSNAGGGYTF.

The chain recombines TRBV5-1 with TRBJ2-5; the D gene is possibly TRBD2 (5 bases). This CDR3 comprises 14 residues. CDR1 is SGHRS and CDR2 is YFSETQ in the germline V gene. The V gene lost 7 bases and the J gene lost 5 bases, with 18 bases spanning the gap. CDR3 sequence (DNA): TGCGCCAGCCGGGAACCGGGGTCGAAGGAGACCCAGTACTTC. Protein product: CASREPGSKETQYF.

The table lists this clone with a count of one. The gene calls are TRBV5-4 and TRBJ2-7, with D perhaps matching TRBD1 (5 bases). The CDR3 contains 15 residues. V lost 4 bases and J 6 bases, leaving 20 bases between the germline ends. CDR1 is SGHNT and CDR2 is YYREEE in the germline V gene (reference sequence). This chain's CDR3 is CASSPPFAGIGEQYF. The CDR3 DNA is TGTGCCAGCAGCCCCCCGTTCGCAGGGATAGGCGAGCAGTACTTC. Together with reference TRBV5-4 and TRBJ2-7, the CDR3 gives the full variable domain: ETGVTQSPTHLIKTRGQQVTLRCSSQSGHNTVSWYQQALGQGPQFIFQYYREEENGRGNFPPRFSGLQFPNYSSELNVNALELDDSALYLCASSPPFAGIGEQYFGPGTRLTVT.

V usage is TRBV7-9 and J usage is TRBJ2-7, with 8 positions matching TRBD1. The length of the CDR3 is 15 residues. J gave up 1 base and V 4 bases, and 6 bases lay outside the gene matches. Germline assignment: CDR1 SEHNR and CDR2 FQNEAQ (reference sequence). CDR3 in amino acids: CASSSDRVSSYEQYF. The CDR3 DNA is TGTGCCAGCAGCTCGGACAGGGTTTCTTCCTACGAGCAGTACTTC. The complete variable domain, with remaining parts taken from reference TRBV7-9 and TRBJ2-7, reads DTGVSQNPRHKITKRGQNVTFRCDPISEHNRLYWYRQTLGQGPEFLTYFQNEAQLEKSRLLSDRFSAERPKGSFSTLEIQRTEQGDSAMYLCASSSDRVSSYEQYFGPGTRLTVT.

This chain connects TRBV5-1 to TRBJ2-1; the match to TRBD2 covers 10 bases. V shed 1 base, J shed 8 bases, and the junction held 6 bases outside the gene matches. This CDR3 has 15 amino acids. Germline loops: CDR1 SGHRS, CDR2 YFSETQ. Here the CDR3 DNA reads TGCGCCAGCAGCTTGACAGCGGGGGGGCATGATGAGCAGTTCTTC. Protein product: CASSLTAGGHDEQFF. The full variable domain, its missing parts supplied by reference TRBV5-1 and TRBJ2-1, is KAGVTQTPRYLIKTRGQQVTLSCSPISGHRSVSWYQQTPGQGLQFLFEYFSETQRNKGNFPGRFSGRQFSNSRSEMNVSTLELGDSALYLCASSLTAGGHDEQFFGPGTRLTVL.

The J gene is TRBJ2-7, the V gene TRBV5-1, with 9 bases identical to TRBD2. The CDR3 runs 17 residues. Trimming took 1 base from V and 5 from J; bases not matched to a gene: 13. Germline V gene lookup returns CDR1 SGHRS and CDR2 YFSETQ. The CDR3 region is CASSLFPAGGLADEQYF. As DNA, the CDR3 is TGCGCCAGCAGCTTGTTCCCAGCGGGAGGCCTGGCGGACGAGCAGTACTTC.

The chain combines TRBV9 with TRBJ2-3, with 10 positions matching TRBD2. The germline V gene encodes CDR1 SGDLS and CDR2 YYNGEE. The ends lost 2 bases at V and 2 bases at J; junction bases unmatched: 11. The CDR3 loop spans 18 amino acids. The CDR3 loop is CASSVDIGSGRDTDTQYF. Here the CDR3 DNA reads TGTGCCAGCAGCGTTGACATCGGAAGCGGGAGGGACACAGATACGCAGTATTTT.

In DNA form, the CDR3 reads TGTGCCAGCAGCTTACCCAGGGCGGACAATGAGCAGTTCTTC. Protein: CASSLPRADNEQFF. J is TRBJ2-1 and V is TRBV11-2, with a possible D match to TRBD1 (5 bases). The CDR3 is 14 amino acids. CDR1 and CDR2 (germline): SGHAT, FQNNGV. Deletions cut 2 bases from V and 5 bases from J, with 10 bases between.

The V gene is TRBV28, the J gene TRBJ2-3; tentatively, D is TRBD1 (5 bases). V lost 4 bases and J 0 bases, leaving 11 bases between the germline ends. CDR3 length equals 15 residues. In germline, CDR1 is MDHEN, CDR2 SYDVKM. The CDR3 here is CASSSPGLSTDTQYF. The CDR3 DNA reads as TGTGCCAGCAGTTCCCCAGGGCTTAGCACAGATACGCAGTATTTT.

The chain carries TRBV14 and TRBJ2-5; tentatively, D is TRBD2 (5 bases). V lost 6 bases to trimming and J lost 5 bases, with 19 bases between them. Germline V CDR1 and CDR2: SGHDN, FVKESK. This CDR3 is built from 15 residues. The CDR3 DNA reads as TGTGCCAGCAGTCAATCAGACTTCGGAGGCGAGACCCAGTACTTC. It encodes CASSQSDFGGETQYF. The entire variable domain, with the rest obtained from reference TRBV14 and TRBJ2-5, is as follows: EAGVTQFPSHSVIEKGQTVTLRCDPISGHDNLYWYRRVMGKEIKFLLHFVKESKQDESGMPNNRFLAERTGGTYSTLKVQPAELEDSGVYFCASSQSDFGGETQYFGPGTRLLVL.

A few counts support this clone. The CDR3 is CASGLDSHLTGSNQPQHF. CDR3 bases: TGTGCTAGTGGTTTGGACTCCCATTTAACAGGTAGCAATCAGCCCCAGCATTTT. This sequence joins TRBV12-5 and TRBJ1-5; perhaps TRBD1 as D (5 bases). The germline V gene has CDR1 LGHNT and CDR2 FRNRAP. V was pared by 1 base and J by 0 bases, with 16 bases between. The CDR3 is 18 residues long.

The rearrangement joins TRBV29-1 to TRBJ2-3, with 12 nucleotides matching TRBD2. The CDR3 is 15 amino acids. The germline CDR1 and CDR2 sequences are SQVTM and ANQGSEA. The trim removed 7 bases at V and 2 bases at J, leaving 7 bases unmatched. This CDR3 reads CSALLAGGPTDTQYF. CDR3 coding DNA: TGCAGCGCCCTACTAGCGGGAGGACCCACAGATACGCAGTATTTT.